This T cell receptor beta chain is from a study of blood T cells in healthy people across ages. Study-wide background: Template-switching capture recovered about one barcoded beta molecule per two T cells. Regarding the study as a whole: Diversity of TCR beta per million T cells declined in a roughly linear way with age. Because donor CMV status was unknown, expanded clonotype changes were possibly confounded.

The CDR3 is made up of 14 amino acids. The germline V gene has CDR1 DFQATT and CDR2 SNEGSKA (reference sequence). A second PCR, run for about 6 to 11 cycles, used a sample-barcoded 5' primer plus a J-beta primer mix. Via MiXCR, TCRdb re-called the 5' RACE reads, giving one row per CDR3 protein. The sample lists 1,100,000 or so distinct CDR3 sequences; 45% were seen once. This clonotype was counted a single time. Its target is unknown. Relative to the germline gene, one junction end is altered; a read error may explain this. The sequenced sample was blood. The chain links TRBV20-1 to TRBJ2-3; no reliable D call. This clonotype was obtained from a woman aged 60-75 years in good health. The CDR3 is CSAGEWSRTDTQYF. The CDR3 coding sequence is TGCAGTGCTGGAGAGTGGAGCCGCACAGATACGCAGTATTTT.